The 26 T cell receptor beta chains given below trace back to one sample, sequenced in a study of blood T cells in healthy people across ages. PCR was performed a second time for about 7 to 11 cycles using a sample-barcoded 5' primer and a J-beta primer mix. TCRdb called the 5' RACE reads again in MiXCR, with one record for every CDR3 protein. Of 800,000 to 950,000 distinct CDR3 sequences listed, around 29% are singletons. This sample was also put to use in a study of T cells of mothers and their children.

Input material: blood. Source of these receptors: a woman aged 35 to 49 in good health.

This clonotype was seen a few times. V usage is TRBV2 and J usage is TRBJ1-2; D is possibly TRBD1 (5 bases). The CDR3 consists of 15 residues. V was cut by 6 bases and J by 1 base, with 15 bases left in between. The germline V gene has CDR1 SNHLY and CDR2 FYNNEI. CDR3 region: CASSSDRLLNYGYTF. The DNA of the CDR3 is TGTGCCAGCAGCTCCGACAGACTACTTAACTATGGCTACACCTTC.

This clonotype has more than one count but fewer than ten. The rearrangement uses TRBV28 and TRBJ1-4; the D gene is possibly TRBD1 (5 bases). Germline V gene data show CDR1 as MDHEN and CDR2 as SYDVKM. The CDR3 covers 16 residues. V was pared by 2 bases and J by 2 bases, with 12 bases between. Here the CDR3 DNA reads TGTGCCAGCAGTTTACTTTGGGGCAGGACTAATGAAAAACTGTTTTTT. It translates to CASSLLWGRTNEKLFF.

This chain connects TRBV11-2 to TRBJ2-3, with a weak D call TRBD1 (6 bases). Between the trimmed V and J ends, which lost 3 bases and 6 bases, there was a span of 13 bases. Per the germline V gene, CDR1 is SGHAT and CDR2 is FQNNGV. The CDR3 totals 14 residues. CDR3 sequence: CASSFRTGMDTQYF. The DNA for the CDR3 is TGTGCCAGCAGCTTCCGAACAGGGATGGATACGCAGTATTTT.

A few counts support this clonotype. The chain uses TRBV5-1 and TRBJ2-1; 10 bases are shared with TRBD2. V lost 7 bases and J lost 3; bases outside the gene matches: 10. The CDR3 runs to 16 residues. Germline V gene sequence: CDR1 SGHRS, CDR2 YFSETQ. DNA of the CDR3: TGCGCCAGCCTCCTGGATAGCGGGGGGCTCTACAATGAGCAGTTCTTC. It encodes CASLLDSGGLYNEQFF.

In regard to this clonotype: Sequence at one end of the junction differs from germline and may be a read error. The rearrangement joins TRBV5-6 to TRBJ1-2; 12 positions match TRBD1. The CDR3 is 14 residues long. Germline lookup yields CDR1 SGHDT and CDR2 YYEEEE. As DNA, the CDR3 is TGTGCCAGCAGGGGACAGGGGGCTCGCTATGACTACACCTTC. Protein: CASRGQGARYDYTF.

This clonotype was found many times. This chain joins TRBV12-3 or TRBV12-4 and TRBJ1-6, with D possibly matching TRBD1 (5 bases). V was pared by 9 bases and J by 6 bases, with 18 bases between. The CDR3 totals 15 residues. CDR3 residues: CASFEGTGLNSPLHF. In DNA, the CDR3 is TGTGCCAGTTTCGAGGGAACAGGTCTTAATTCACCCCTCCACTTT.

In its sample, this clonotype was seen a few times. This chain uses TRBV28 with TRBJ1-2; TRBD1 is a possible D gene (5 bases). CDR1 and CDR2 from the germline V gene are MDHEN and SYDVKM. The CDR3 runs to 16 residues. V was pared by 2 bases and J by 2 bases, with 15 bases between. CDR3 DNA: TGTGCCAGCAGTTTACGGGAATCGGGGGGGAACTATGGCTACACCTTC. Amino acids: CASSLRESGGNYGYTF.

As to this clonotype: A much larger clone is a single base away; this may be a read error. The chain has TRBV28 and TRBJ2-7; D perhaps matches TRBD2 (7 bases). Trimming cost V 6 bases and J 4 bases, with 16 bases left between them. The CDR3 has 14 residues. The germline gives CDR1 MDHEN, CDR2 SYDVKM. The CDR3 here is CASRLGGALYEQYF. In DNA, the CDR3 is TGTGCCAGCAGGTTGGGGGGGGCTCTATACGAGCAGTACTTC.

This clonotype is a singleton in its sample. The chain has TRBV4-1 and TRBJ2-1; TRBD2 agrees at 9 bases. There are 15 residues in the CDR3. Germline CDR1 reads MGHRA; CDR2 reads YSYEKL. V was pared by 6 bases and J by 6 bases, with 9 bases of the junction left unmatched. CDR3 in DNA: TGCGCCAGCAGTCAAAGTAGCGGGGGCCGCAATGAGCAGTTCTTC. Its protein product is CASSQSSGGRNEQFF.

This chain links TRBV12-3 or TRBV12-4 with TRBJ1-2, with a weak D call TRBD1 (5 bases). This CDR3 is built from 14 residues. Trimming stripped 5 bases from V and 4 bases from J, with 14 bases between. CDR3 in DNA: TGTGCCAGCAGTCTGCAGGGACCCTGCTATGGCTACACCTTC. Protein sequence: CASSLQGPCYGYTF.

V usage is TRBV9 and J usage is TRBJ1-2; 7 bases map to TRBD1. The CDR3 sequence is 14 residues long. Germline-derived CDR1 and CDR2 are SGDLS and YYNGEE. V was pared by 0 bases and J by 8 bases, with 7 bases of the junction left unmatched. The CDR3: CASSVGLRGGGYTF. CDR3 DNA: TGTGCCAGCAGCGTAGGCCTCAGGGGGGGAGGCTACACCTTC.

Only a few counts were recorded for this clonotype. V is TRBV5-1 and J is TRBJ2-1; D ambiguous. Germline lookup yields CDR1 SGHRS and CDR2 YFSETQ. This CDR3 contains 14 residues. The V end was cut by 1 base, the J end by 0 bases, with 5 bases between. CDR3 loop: CASSLSDSYNEQFF. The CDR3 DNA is TGCGCCAGCAGCTTGTCGGACTCCTACAATGAGCAGTTCTTC.

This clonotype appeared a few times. This CDR3 is CATWDREETQYF. In DNA form, the CDR3 reads TGTGCCACCTGGGACAGAGAAGAGACCCAGTACTTC. The gene calls are TRBV7-8 and TRBJ2-5, with 7 bases identical to TRBD1. V trimming: 10 bases; J trimming: 3 bases; junction bases outside the gene matches: 5. This CDR3 is 12 amino acids long. Germline V lookup: CDR1 SGHVS, CDR2 FQNEAQ. Full variable domain (outside the CDR3, taken from reference TRBV7-8 and TRBJ2-5): GAGVSQSPRYKVAKRGQDVALRCDPISGHVSLFWYQQALGQGPEFLTYFQNEAQLDKSGLPSDRFFAERPEGSVSTLKIQRTQQEDSAVYLCATWDREETQYFGPGTRLLVL.

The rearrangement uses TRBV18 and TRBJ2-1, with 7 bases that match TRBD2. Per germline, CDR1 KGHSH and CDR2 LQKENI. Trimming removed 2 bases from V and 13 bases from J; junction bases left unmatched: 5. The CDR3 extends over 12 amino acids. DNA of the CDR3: TGTGCCAGCTCACCAGGGCGGGAGAGTCAGTTCTTC. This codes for CASSPGRESQFF.

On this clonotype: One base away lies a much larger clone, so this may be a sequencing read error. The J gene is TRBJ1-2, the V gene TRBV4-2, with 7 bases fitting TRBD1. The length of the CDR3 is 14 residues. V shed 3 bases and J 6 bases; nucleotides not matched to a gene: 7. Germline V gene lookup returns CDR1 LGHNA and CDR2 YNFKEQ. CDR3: CASSQAGTVHGYTF. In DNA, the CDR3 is TGTGCCAGCAGCCAGGCCGGGACAGTCCATGGCTACACCTTC.

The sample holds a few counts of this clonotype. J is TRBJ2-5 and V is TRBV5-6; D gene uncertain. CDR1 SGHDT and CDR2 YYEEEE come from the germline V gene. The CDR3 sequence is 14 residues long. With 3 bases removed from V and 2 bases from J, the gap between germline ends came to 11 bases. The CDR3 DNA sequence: TGTGCCAGCAGCTGGGGTGCGGTGCAAGAGACCCAGTACTTC. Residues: CASSWGAVQETQYF. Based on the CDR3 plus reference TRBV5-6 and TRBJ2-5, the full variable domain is DAGVTQSPTHLIKTRGQQVTLRCSPKSGHDTVSWYQQALGQGPQFIFQYYEEEERQRGNFPDRFSGHQFPNYSSELNVNALLLGDSALYLCASSWGAVQETQYFGPGTRLLVL.

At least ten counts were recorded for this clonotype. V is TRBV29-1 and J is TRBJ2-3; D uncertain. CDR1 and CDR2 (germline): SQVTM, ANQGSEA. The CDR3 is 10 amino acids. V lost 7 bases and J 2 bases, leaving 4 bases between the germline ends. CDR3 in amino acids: CSADTDTQYF. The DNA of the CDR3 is TGCAGCGCTGACACAGATACGCAGTATTTT.

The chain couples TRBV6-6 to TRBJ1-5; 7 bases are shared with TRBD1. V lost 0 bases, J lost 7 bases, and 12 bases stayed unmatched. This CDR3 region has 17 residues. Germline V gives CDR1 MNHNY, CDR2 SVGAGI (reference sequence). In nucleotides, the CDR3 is TGTGCCAGCAGTTACTCAGGGCGGGCACAGGGGAGCCAGCCCCAGCATTTT. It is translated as CASSYSGRAQGSQPQHF.

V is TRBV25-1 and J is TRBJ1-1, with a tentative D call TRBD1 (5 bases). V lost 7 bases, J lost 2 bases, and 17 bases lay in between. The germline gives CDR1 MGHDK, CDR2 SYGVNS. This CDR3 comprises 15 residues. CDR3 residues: CASNTLPRENTEAFF. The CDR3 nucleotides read TGTGCCAGCAATACTCTGCCCAGGGAAAACACTGAAGCTTTCTTT.

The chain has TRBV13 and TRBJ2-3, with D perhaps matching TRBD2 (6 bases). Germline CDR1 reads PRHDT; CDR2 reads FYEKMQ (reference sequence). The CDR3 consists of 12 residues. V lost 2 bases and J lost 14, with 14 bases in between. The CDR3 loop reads CASSLNAGRPYF. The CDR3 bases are TGTGCCAGCAGCTTAAACGCGGGGCGGCCGTATTTT.

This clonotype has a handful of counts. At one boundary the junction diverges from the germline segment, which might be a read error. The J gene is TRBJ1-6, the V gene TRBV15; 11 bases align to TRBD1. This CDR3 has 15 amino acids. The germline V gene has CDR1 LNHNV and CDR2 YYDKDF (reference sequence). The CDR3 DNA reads TGTGCCACCAGCACTTCGGACAGGGGGCTTTCACCCCGCCACTTT. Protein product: CATSTSDRGLSPRHF.

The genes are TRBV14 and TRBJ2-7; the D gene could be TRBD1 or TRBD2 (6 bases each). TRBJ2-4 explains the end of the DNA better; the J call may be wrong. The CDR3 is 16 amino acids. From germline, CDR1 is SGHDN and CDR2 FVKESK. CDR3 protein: CASSPADDRRRDIQYF. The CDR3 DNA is TGTGCCAGCAGCCCCGCAGATGACAGGCGGAGGGACATTCAGTACTTC.

The CDR3 coding sequence is TGTGCCAGCAGCCCCACATCCGTCAGAAACTCCTACGAGCAGTTCTTC. This sequence encodes CASSPTSVRNSYEQFF. This chain joins TRBV3-1 and TRBJ2-1; D is unclear. The CDR3 has 16 amino acids. The V and J ends lost 4 bases and 10 bases respectively, with 23 bases between them. Germline V gives CDR1 LGHDT, CDR2 YNNKEL (reference sequence).

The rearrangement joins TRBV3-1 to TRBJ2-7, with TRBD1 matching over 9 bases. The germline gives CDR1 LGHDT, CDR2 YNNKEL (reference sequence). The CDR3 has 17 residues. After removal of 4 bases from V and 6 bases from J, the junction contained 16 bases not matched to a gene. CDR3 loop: CASSLLPGQGFGSEQYF. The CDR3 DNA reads TGTGCCAGCAGCCTACTTCCGGGACAGGGCTTTGGAAGCGAGCAGTACTTC.

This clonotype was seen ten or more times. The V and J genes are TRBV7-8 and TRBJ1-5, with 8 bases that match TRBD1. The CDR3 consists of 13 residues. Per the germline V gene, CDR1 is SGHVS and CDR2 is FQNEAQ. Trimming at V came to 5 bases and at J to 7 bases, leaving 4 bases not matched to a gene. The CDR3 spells CASSPQGEQPQHF. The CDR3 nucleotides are TGTGCCAGCAGCCCACAGGGGGAGCAGCCCCAGCATTTT. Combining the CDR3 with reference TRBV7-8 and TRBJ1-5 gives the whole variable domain GAGVSQSPRYKVAKRGQDVALRCDPISGHVSLFWYQQALGQGPEFLTYFQNEAQLDKSGLPSDRFFAERPEGSVSTLKIQRTQQEDSAVYLCASSPQGEQPQHFGDGTRLSIL.

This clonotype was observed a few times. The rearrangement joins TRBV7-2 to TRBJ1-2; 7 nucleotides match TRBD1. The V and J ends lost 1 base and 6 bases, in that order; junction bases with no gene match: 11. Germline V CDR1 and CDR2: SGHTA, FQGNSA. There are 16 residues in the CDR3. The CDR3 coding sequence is TGTGCCAGCAGCTTAGAGGTTCGGGTTCAGGGGGATGGCTACACCTTC. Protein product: CASSLEVRVQGDGYTF.